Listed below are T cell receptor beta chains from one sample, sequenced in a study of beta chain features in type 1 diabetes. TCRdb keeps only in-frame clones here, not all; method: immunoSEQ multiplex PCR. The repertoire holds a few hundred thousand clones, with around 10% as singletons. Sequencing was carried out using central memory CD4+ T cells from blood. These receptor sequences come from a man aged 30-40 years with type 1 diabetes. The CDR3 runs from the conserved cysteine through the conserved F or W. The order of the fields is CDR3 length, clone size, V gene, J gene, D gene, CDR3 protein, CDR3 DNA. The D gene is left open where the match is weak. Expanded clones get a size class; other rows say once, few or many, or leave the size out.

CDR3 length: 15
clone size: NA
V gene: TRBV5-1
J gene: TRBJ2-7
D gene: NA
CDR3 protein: CASRPGGGVGARQYF
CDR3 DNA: TGCGCCAGCAGACCCGGTGGTGGAGTTGGTGCGCGGCAGTACTTC

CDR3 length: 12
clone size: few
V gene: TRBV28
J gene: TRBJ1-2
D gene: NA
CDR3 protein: CASSLLGYGYTF
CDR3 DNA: TGTGCCAGCAGTTTATTGGGGTATGGCTACACCTTC

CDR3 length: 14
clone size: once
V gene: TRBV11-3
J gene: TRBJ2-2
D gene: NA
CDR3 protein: CASSYGTNTGELFF
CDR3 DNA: TGTGCCAGCAGTTACGGGACTAACACCGGGGAGCTGTTTTTT

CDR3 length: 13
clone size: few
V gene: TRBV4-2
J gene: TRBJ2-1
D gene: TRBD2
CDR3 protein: CASSRTRYNEQFF
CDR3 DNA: TGTGCCAGCAGCCGGACTAGATACAATGAGCAGTTCTTC

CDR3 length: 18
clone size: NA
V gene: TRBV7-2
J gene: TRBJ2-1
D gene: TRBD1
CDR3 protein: CASSLGPRTGRTYNEQFF
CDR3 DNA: TGTGCCAGCAGCTTAGGCCCTCGGACAGGGCGGACGTACAATGAGCAGTTCTTC

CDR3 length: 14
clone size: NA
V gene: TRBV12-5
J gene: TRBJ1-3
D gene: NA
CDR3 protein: CASGFDGGGGTIYF
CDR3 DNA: TGTGCTAGTGGTTTTGACGGGGGCGGTGGCACCATATATTTT

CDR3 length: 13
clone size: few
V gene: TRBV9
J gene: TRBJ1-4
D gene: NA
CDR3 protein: CASSVGVNEKLFF
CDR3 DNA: TGTGCCAGCAGCGTAGGTGTTAATGAAAAACTGTTTTTT

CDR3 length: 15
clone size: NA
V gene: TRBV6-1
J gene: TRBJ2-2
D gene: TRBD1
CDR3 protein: CASSKRTGDTGELFF
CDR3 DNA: TGTGCCAGCAGCAAACGGACAGGGGATACCGGGGAGCTGTTTTTT

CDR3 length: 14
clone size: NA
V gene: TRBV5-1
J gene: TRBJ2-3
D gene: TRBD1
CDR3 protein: CASSLDRGRDTQYF
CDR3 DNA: TGCGCCAGCAGCTTAGACAGGGGTAGAGATACGCAGTATTTT

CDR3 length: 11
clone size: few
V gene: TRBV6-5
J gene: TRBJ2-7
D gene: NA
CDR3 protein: CASSWRSEQYF
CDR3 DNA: TGTGCCAGCAGTTGGAGGTCCGAGCAGTACTTC

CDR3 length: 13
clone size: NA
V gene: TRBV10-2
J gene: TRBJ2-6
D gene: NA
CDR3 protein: CASGGYGANVLTF
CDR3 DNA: TGCGCCAGCGGGGGGTATGGGGCCAACGTCCTGACTTTC

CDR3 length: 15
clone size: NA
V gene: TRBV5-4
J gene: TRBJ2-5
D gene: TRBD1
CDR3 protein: CASSPGTGSRQTQYF
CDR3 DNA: TGTGCCAGCAGCCCGGGGACAGGCAGTAGGCAGACCCAGTACTTC

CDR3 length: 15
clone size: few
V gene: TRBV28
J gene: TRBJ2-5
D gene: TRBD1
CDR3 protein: CASSSPGQGTETQYF
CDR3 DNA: TGTGCCAGCAGCTCACCTGGACAGGGAACGGAGACCCAGTACTTC

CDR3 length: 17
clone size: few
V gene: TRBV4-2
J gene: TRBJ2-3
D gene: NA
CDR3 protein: CASSPQLGGVWADTQYF
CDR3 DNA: TGTGCCAGCAGCCCCCAGCTAGGCGGGGTGTGGGCAGATACGCAGTATTTT

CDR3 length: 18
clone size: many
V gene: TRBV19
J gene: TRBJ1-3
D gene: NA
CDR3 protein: CASSDTGFRPNSGNTIYF
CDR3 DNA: TGTGCCAGTAGTGATACAGGATTCAGACCAAACTCTGGAAACACCATATATTTT

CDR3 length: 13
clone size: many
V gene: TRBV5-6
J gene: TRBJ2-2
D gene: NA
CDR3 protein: CASSLGNTGELFF
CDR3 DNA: TGTGCCAGCAGCTTGGGGAACACCGGGGAGCTGTTTTTT

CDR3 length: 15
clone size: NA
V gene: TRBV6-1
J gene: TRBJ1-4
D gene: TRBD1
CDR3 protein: CASRRRDRGYEKLFF
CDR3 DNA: TGTGCCAGCAGAAGGAGGGACAGGGGTTATGAAAAACTGTTTTTT

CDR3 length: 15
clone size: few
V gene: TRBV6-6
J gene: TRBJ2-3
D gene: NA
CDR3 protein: CASSYPGRRGGTQYF
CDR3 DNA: TGTGCCAGCAGTTACCCGGGCCGCCGGGGCGGTACGCAGTATTTT

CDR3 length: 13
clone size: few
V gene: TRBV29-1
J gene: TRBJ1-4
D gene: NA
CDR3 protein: CSVGEGSNEKLFF
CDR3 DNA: TGCAGCGTGGGGGAGGGTTCTAATGAAAAACTGTTTTTT

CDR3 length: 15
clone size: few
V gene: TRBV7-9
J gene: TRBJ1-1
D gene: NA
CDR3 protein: CASSFGARTNTEAFF
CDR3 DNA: TGTGCCAGCAGCTTCGGGGCCCGAACGAACACTGAAGCTTTCTTT

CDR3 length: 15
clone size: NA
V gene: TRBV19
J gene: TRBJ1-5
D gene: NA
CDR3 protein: CASSPGGRKNQPQHF
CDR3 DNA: TGTGCCAGTAGTCCCGGTGGACGGAAGAATCAGCCCCAGCATTTT

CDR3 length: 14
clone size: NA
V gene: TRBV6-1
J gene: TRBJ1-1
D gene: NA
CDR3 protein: CATVPDGESTEAFF
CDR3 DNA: TGTGCCACCGTCCCCGACGGGGAATCCACTGAAGCTTTCTTT

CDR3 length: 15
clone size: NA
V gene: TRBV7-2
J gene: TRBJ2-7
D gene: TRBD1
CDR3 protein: CASSLDRGPIYEQYF
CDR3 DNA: TGTGCCAGCAGCTTAGATAGGGGGCCGATCTACGAGCAGTACTTC

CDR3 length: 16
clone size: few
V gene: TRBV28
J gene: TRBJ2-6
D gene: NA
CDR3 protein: CASSYRGRSGANVLTF
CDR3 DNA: TGTGCCAGCAGTTATAGGGGACGCTCTGGGGCCAACGTCCTGACTTTC

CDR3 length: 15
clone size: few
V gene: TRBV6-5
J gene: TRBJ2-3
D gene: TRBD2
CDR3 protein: CASSYGAGGADTQYF
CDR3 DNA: TGTGCCAGCAGTTACGGAGCGGGAGGGGCAGATACGCAGTATTTT

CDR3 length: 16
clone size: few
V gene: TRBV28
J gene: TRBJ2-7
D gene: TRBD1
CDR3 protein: CASMTGGVRPAYEQYF
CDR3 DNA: TGTGCCAGCATGACAGGGGGCGTCCGCCCTGCCTACGAGCAGTACTTC

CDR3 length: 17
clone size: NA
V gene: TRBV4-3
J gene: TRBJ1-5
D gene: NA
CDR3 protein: CASSQDNTAGGLQPQHF
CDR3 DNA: TGCGCCAGCAGCCAAGATAACACAGCTGGGGGGCTTCAGCCCCAGCATTTT

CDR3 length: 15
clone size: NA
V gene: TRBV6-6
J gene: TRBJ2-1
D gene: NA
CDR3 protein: CASSYSSWPRDEQFF
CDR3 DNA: TGTGCCAGCAGTTACTCAAGTTGGCCGCGGGATGAGCAGTTCTTC

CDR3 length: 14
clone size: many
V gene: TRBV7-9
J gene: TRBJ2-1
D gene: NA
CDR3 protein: CASSLVLEANEQFF
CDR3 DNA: TGTGCCAGCAGCTTAGTTTTGGAGGCCAATGAGCAGTTCTTC

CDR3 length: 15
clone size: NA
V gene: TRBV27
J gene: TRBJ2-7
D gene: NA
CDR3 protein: CATLRPGDATYEQYF
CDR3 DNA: TGTGCCACCCTGCGGCCGGGGGACGCCACCTACGAGCAGTACTTC

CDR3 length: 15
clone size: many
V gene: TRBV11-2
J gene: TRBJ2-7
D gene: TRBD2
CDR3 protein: CASSATSATSYEQYF
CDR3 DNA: TGTGCCAGCAGCGCTACTAGCGCGACGAGCTACGAGCAGTACTTC

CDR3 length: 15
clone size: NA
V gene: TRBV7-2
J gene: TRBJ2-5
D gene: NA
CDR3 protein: CASSLQWTAQKTQYF
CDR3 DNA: TGTGCCAGCAGCTTACAATGGACAGCCCAAAAGACCCAGTACTTC

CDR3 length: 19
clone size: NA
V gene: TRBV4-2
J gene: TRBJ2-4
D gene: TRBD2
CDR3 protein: CASSLSYAGTTSRENIQYF
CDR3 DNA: TGTGCCAGCAGCTTATCATACGCGGGGACTACGAGTCGGGAAAACATTCAGTACTTC

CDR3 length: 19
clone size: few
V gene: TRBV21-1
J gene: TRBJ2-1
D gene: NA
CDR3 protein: CASSNSQSHKLESYNEQFF
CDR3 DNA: TGTGCCAGCAGCAATAGCCAAAGTCATAAGCTTGAGTCCTACAATGAGCAGTTCTTC

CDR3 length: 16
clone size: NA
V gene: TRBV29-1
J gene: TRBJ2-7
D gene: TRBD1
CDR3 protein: CSVLGDGQAGTYEQYF
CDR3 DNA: TGCAGCGTCCTAGGGGACGGACAGGCCGGCACCTACGAGCAGTACTTC

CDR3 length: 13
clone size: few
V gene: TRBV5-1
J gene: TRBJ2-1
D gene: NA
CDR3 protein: CASTQGEYNEQFF
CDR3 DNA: TGCGCCAGCACGCAAGGGGAGTACAATGAGCAGTTCTTC

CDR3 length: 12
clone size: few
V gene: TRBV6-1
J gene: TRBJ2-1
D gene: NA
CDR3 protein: CASSEGGPTQFF
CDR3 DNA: TGTGCCAGCAGTGAAGGCGGACCCACACAGTTCTTC

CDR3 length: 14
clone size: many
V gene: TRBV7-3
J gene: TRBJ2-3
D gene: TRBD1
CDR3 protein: CATGQGASTDTQYF
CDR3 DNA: TGTGCCACCGGGCAGGGGGCTAGCACAGATACGCAGTATTTT

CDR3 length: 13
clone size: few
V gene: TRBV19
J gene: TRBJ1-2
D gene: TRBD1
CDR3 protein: CASYRGPSYGYTF
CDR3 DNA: TGTGCCAGTTACAGGGGGCCCAGCTATGGCTACACCTTC